Listed below are T cell receptor beta chains from one sample, sequenced in a study of shared clonotypes between healthy human individuals. Generated by immunoSEQ multiplex PCR, the TCRdb table keeps only in-frame clones and is missing some. The table shows hundreds of thousands of clones, with about 95% occurring only once. Material for sequencing was naive CD4+ T cells sorted from blood. The receptors were sampled from a woman aged 30 to 39 in good health. Each CDR3 is given with its conserved first and last residue. Fields, in order: V gene, D gene, J gene, CDR3 protein, CDR3 DNA. The D gene is left open where the match is weak.

TRBV12-5	TRBD1	TRBJ2-3	CASGLVRKDRGSRITDTQYF	TGTGCTAGTGGTTTGGTAAGAAAGGACAGGGGAAGCAGAATCACAGATACGCAGTATTTT
TRBV18	NA	TRBJ1-1	CASPPQGRLNTEAFF	TGTGCCAGCCCACCACAGGGACGCTTGAACACTGAAGCTTTCTTT
TRBV6-6	NA	TRBJ2-6	CASRGGSGANVLTF	TGTGCCAGCAGAGGGGGCTCTGGGGCCAACGTCCTGACTTTC
TRBV30	NA	TRBJ2-3	CAWSVHLVDTQYF	TGTGCCTGGAGTGTACACCTGGTAGATACGCAGTATTTT
TRBV5-1	NA	TRBJ1-1	CASSLLEGGTEAFF	TGCGCCAGCAGCTTGCTCGAAGGGGGCACTGAAGCTTTCTTT
TRBV12-2	NA	TRBJ2-7	CASRLAPRLAGGPCYEQYF	TGTGCAAGTCGCTTAGCGCCTAGACTAGCGGGAGGACCCTGCTACGAGCAGTACTTC
TRBV5-6	NA	TRBJ2-7	CASSSPSGASYEQYF	TGTGCCAGCAGCTCCCCCTCGGGAGCGTCCTACGAGCAGTACTTC
TRBV11-2	TRBD2	TRBJ2-5	CASSFSTSSYQETQYF	TGTGCCAGCAGCTTTTCGACTAGCAGCTACCAAGAGACCCAGTACTTC
TRBV7-9	NA	TRBJ1-1	CASSLDQNQNTEAFF	TGTGCCAGCAGCTTAGATCAGAACCAGAACACTGAAGCTTTCTTT
TRBV19	TRBD2	TRBJ2-1	CASSIARASGRAANEQFF	TGTGCCAGTAGTATCGCCAGAGCGTCCGGGAGGGCCGCCAATGAGCAGTTCTTC